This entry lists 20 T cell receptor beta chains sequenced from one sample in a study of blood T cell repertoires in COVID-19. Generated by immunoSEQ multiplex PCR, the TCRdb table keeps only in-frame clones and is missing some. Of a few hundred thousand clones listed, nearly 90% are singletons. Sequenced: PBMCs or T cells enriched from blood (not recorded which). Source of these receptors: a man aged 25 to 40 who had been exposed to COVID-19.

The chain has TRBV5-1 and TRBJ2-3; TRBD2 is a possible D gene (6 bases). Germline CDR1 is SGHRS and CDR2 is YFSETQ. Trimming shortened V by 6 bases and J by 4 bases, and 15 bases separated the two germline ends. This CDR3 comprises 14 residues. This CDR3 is CASIRQGGADTQYF. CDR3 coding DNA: TGCGCCAGCATCCGGCAGGGAGGTGCAGATACGCAGTATTTT.

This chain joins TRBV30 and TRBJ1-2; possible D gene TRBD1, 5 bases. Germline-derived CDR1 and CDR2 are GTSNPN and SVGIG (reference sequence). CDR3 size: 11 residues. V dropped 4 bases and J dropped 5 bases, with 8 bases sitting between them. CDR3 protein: CAWTRVYGYTF. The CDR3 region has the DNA TGTGCCTGGACCAGGGTGTATGGCTACACCTTC.

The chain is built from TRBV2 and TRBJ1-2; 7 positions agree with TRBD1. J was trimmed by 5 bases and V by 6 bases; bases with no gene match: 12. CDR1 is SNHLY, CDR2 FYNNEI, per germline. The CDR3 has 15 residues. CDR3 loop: CASRGDSIFIYGYTF. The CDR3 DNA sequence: TGTGCCAGCAGAGGGGACAGCATCTTTATTTATGGCTACACCTTC.

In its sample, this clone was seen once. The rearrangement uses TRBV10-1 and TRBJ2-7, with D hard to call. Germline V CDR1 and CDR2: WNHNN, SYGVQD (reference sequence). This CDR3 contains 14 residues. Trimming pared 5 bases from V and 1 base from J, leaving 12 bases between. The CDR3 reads CASSPTSGSYEQYF. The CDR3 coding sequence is TGCGCCAGCAGTCCCACCTCCGGGTCCTACGAGCAGTACTTC.

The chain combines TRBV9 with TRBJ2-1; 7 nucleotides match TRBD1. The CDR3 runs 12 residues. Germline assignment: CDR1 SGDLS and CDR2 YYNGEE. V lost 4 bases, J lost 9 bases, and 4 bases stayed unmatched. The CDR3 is CASSQGGSEQFF. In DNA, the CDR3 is TGTGCCAGCAGCCAAGGGGGCTCTGAGCAGTTCTTC.

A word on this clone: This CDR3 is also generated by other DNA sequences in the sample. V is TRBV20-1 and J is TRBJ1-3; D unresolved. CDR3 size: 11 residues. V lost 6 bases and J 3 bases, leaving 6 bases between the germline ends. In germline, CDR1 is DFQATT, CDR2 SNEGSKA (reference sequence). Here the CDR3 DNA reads TGCAGTGCCCCCAGTGGAAACACCATATATTTT. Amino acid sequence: CSAPSGNTIYF.

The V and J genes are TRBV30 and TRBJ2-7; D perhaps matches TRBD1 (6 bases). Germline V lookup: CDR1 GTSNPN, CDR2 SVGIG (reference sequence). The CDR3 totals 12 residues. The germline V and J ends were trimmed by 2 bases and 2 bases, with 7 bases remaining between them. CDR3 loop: CAWSRQAYEQYF. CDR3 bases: TGTGCCTGGAGTCGACAGGCCTACGAGCAGTACTTC.

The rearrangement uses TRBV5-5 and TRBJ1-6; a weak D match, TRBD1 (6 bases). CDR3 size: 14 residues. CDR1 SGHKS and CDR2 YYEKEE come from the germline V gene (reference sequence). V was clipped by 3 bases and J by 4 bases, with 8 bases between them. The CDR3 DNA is TGTGCCAGCAGCTGGGACACGTATAATTCACCCCTCCACTTT. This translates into CASSWDTYNSPLHF.

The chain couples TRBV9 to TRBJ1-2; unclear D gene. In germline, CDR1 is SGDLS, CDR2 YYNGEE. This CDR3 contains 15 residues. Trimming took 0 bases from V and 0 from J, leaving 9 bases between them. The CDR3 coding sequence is TGTGCCAGCAGCGTAGATGGGCAGACTAACTATGGCTACACCTTC. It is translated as CASSVDGQTNYGYTF. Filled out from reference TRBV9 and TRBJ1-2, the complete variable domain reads DSGVTQTPKHLITATGQRVTLRCSPRSGDLSVYWYQQSLDQGLQFLIQYYNGEERAKGNILERFSAQQFPDLHSELNLSSLELGDSALYFCASSVDGQTNYGYTFGSGTRLTVV.

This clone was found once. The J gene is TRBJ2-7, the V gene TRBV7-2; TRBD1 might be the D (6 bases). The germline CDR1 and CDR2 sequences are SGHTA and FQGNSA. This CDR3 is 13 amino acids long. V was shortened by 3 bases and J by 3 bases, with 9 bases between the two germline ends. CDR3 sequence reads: CASSFGTFYEQYF. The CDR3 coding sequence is TGTGCCAGCAGCTTCGGGACATTCTACGAGCAGTACTTC.

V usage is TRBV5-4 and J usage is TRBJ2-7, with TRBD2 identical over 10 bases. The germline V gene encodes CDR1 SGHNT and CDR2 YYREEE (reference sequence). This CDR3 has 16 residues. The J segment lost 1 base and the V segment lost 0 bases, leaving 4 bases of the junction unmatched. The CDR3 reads CASSLGSGGASYEQYF. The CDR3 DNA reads TGTGCCAGCAGCTTGGGAAGCGGGGGGGCATCCTACGAGCAGTACTTC.

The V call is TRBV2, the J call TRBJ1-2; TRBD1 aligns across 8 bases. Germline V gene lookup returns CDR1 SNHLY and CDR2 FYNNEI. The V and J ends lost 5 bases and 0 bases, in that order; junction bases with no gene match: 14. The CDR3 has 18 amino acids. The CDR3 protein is CASSSRTGPGDPNYGYTF. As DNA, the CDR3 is TGTGCCAGCAGTTCACGGACAGGGCCAGGGGATCCTAACTATGGCTACACCTTC.

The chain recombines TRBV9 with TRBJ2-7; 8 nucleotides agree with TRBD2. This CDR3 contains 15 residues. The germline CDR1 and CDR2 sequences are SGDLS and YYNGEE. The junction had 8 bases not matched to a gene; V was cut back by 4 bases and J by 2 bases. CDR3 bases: TGTGCCAGCAGCTCCGGGGGGGGACCGCCCTACGAGCAGTACTTC. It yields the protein CASSSGGGPPYEQYF.

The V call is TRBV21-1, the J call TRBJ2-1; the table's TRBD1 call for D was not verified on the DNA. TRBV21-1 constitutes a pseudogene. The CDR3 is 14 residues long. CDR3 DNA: TGTGCCAGCAGCAACAGGGGGCGCCCGAATGAGCAGTTCTTC. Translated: CASSNRGRPNEQFF.

For the CDR3, the DNA is TGCGCCAGCAGCCCAGGAGGTGAAGCTTTCTTT. This translates into CASSPGGEAFF. The chain links TRBV5-1 to TRBJ1-1; D not certain. The CDR3 is 11 residues long. CDR1 and CDR2 from the germline V gene are SGHRS and YFSETQ. V lost 4 bases and J lost 7, with 8 bases in between.

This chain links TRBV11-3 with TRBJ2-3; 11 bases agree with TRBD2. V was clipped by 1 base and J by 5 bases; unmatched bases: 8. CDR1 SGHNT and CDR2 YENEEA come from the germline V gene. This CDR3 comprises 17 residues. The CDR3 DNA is TGTGCCAGCAGCTTAGGGAATAGCGGGGGGGCTGAAGATACGCAGTATTTT. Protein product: CASSLGNSGGAEDTQYF.

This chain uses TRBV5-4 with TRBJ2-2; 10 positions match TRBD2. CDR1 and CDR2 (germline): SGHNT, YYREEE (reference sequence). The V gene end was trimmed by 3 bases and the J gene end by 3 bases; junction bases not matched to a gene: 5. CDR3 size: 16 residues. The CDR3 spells CASSSLAGADTGELFF. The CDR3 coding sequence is TGTGCCAGCAGCTCCCTAGCGGGGGCCGACACCGGGGAGCTGTTTTTT.

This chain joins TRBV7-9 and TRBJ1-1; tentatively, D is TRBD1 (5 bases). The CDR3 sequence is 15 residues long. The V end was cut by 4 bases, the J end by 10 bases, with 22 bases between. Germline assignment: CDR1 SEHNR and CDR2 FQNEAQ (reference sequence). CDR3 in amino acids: CASSSGGRSFGGAFF. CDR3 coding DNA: TGTGCCAGCAGCTCGGGGGGACGGTCCTTCGGAGGAGCTTTCTTT.

CDR3 DNA: TGTGCCAGCAGCCCTAACCCAGGTGCGCCCTATGGCTACACCTTC. Residues: CASSPNPGAPYGYTF. The V and J genes are TRBV5-6 and TRBJ1-2; no firm D call. Trimming pared 4 bases from V and 4 bases from J, leaving 17 bases between. CDR1 and CDR2 (germline): SGHDT, YYEEEE. This CDR3 comprises 15 residues.

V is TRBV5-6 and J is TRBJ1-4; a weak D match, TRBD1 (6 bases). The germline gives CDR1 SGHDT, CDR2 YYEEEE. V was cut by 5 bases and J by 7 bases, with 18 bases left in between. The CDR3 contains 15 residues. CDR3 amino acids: CASRGRVQGTEKLFF. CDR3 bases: TGTGCCAGCAGGGGGAGGGTACAGGGAACTGAAAAACTGTTTTTT.